The T cell receptor (beta chain) described here comes from a study of blood T cells in healthy people across ages. Peripheral blood was drawn, approximately 10 milliliters per donor. Total RNA was isolated from each sample in quantities of at least 6 micrograms. The CDR3 is 13 amino acids. Trimming removed 6 bases from V and 8 bases from J, with 13 bases in between. Primers used in a second PCR of about 7 to 12 cycles were a sample-barcoded 5' primer and a J-beta primer mix. TCRdb reprocessed the 5' RACE reads via MiXCR and lists one record per CDR3 protein. The data hold hundreds of thousands of distinct CDR3 sequences, with around 62% observed a single time.

The sequenced sample consisted of blood. The rearrangement uses TRBV12-3 or TRBV12-4 and TRBJ1-4; D ambiguous. The clonotype originates from a man between 25 and 39 years old in good health. Written as DNA, the CDR3 is TGTGCCAGCAGCTATTCCGCGGGAGAAAAACTGTTTTTT. It is translated as CASSYSAGEKLFF.